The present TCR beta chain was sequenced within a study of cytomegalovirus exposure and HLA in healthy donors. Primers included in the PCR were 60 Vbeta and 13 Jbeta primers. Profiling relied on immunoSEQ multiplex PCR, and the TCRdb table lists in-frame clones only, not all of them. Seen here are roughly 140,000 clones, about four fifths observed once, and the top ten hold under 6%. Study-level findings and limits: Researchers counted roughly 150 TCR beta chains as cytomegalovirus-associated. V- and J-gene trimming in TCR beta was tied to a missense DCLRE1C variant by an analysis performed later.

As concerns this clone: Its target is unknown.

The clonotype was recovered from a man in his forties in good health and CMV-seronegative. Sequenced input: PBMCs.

In DNA form, the CDR3 reads TGCGCCAGCAGCCGGACAGGCACCACCCCAAATCAGCCCCAGCATTTT. Its protein is CASSRTGTTPNQPQHF. This chain connects TRBV5-1 to TRBJ1-5; 7 nucleotides match TRBD1. Trimming at V came to 4 bases and at J to 4 bases, leaving 11 bases not matched to a gene. The CDR3 loop spans 16 amino acids. Germline values: CDR1 SGHRS, CDR2 YFSETQ.